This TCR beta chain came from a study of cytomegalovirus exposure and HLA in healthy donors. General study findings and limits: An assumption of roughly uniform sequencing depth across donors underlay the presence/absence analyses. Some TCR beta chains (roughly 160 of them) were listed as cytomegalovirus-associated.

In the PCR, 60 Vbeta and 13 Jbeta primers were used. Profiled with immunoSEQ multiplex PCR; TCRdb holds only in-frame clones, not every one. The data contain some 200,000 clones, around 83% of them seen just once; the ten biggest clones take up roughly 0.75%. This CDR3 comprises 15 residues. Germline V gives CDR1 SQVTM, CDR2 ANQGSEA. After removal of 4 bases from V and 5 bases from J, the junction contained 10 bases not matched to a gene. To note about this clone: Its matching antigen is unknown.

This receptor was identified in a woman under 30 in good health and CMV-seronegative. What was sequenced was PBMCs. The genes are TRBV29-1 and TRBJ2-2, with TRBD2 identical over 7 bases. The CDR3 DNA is TGCAGCGTTGGGGTTGGGGGGGGTGCGACCGGGGAGCTGTTTTTT. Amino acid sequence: CSVGVGGGATGELFF.